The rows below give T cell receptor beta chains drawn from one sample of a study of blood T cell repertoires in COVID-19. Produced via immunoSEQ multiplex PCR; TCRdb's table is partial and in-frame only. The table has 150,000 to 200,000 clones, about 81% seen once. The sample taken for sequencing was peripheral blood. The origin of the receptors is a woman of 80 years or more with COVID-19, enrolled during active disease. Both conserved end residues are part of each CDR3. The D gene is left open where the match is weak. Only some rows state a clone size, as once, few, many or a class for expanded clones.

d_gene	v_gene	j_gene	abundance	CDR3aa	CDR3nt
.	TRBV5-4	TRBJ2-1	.	CASNDKRAGSYNEQFF	TGTGCCAGCAACGATAAGAGGGCCGGCTCCTACAATGAGCAGTTCTTC
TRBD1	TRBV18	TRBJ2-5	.	CASSQSTGTETQYF	TGTGCCAGCTCACAATCGACAGGGACAGAGACCCAGTACTTC
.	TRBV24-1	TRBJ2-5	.	CATSDVRLETQYF	TGTGCCACCAGTGATGTCCGTTTGGAGACCCAGTACTTC
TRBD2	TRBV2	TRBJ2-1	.	CASSVPPGGSSYNEQFF	TGTGCCAGCAGTGTCCCCCCTGGCGGGAGTTCCTACAATGAGCAGTTCTTC
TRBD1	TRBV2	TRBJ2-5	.	CASTDDRGGQETQYF	TGTGCCAGCACCGATGACAGGGGTGGTCAAGAGACCCAGTACTTC
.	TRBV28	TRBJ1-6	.	CASSRSQGNSPLHF	TGTGCCAGCAGCCGATCGCAGGGGAATTCACCCCTCCACTTT
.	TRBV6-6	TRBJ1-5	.	CASSYSTPRSNQPQHF	TGTGCCAGCAGTTACTCGACACCCCGAAGCAATCAGCCCCAACATTTT
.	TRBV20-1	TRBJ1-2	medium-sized	CSASPRIASYGYTF	TGCAGTGCTAGTCCTCGGATTGCTAGCTATGGCTACACCTTC
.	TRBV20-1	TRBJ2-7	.	CSARVAAEQYF	TGCAGTGCTAGAGTGGCTGCCGAGCAGTACTTC
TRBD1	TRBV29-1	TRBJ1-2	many	CSVTGQPLYGYTF	TGCAGCGTTACGGGACAGCCATTATATGGCTACACCTTC
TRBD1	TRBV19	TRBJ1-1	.	CASSTLVEGAIAFF	TGTGCCAGTAGTACCCTCGTGGAGGGGGCTATAGCTTTCTTT
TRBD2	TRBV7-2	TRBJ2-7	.	CASSPIAGGLGEQYF	TGTGCCAGCAGCCCAATCGCGGGAGGGCTAGGGGAGCAGTACTTC
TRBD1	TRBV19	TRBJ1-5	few	CASSRTGGNQPQHF	TGTGCCAGTAGTCGGACAGGGGGGAATCAGCCCCAGCATTTT
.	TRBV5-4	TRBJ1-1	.	CASSLDTGTEAFF	TGTGCCAGCAGCTTGGATACAGGGACTGAAGCTTTCTTT
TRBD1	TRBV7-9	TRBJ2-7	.	CASSLTGQEENEQYF	TGTGCCAGCAGTTTAACGGGACAGGAGGAGAACGAGCAGTACTTC
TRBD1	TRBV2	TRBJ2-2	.	CASSEGQGAYPGELFF	TGTGCCAGCAGTGAAGGACAGGGGGCGTACCCCGGGGAGCTGTTTTTT
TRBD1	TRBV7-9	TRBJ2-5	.	CASSEGQATQETQYF	TGTGCCAGCAGTGAAGGACAGGCCACCCAAGAGACCCAGTACTTC
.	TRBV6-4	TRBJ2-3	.	CASRTSGTSTDTQYF	TGTGCCAGCAGAACCTCCGGGACTAGCACAGATACGCAGTATTTT
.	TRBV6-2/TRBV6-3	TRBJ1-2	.	CASSPRPGSLYGYTF	TGTGCCAGCAGTCCCCGGCCAGGGTCCCTCTATGGCTACACCTTC
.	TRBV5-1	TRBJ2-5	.	CASSLGLTGWETQYF	TGCGCCAGCAGCTTGGGGCTTACAGGGTGGGAGACCCAGTACTTC
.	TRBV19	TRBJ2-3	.	CASSVGHLTDTQYF	TGTGCCAGTAGTGTGGGACACCTCACAGATACGCAGTATTTT
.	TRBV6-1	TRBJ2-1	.	CASSDPPYRNEQFF	TGTGCCAGCAGTGATCCCCCATACAGGAATGAGCAGTTCTTC
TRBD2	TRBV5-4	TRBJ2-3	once	CASSSKSGTSGIADTQYF	TGTGCCAGCAGCTCGAAATCCGGGACTAGCGGGATCGCAGATACGCAGTATTTT
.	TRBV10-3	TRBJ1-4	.	CAISEDNFEKLFF	TGTGCCATCAGTGAGGACAATTTTGAAAAACTGTTTTTT